The present T cell receptor (beta chain) was sequenced within a study of molecular identifiers for immune sequencing clone quantification. CDR3 length: 16 amino acids. The germline CDR1 and CDR2 sequences are SEHNR and FQNEAQ (reference sequence). V gave up 1 base and J gave up 0 bases, with 13 bases separating them. This clonotype was seen a few times. TCRdb processed the PCR reads anew with MiXCR; each CDR3 protein has one entry. The top ten clones hold 0.7% to 1% of a sample with hundreds of thousands of distinct CDR3 sequences, 15% to 20% of them seen once. The sequence was collected from a human donor in good health. Some libraries in this study had Jurkat cell RNA spiked in. The chain uses TRBV7-9 and TRBJ2-7; D gene uncertain. Sequencing was performed on naive CD8+ T cells from blood, with Jurkat cell RNA spiked in. Regarding subset: FACS-sorted CD8+CD4-CCR7+CD45RA+ naive T cells. In DNA form, the CDR3 reads TGTGCCAGCAGCTTAGTAGGGATAGTTGACTCCTACGAGCAGTACTTC. As protein: CASSLVGIVDSYEQYF. Based on the CDR3 plus reference TRBV7-9 and TRBJ2-7, the full variable domain is DTGVSQNPRHKITKRGQNVTFRCDPISEHNRLYWYRQTLGQGPEFLTYFQNEAQLEKSRLLSDRFSAERPKGSFSTLEIQRTEQGDSAMYLCASSLVGIVDSYEQYFGPGTRLTVT.